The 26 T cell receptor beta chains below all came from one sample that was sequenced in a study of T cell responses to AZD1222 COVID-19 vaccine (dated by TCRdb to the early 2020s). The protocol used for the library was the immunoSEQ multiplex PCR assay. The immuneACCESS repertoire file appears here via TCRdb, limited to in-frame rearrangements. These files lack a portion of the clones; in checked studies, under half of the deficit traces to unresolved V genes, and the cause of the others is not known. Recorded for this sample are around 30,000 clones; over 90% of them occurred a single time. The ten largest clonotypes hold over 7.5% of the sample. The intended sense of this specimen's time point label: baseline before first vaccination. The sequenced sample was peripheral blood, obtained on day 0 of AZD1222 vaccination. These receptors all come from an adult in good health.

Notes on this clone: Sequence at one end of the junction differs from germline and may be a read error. For the CDR3, the DNA is TGTGCCATCAGTAAGTCGGATCAGCCCCAGCATTTT. Amino acid sequence: CAISKSDQPQHF. The chain recombines TRBV10-3 with TRBJ1-5, with D uncertain. The CDR3 is made up of 12 amino acids. CDR1 is ENHRY, CDR2 SYGVKD, per germline.

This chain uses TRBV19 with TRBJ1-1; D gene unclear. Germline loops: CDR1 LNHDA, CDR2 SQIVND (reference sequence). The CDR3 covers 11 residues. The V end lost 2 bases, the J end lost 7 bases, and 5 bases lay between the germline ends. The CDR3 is CASSINREAFF. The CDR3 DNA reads TGTGCCAGTAGTATAAACCGTGAAGCTTTCTTT.

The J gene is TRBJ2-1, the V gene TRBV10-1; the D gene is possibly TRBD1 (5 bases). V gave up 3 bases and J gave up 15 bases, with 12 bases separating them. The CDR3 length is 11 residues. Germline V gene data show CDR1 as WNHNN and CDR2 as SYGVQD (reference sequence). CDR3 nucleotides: TGCGCCAGCAGTGAAGTGGGGCGGTGGTTCTTC. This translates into CASSEVGRWFF.

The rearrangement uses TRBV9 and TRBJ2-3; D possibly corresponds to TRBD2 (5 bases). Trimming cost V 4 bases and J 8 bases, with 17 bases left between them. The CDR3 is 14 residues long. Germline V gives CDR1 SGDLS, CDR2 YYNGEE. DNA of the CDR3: TGTGCCAGCAGCCCTCAGCTAACGGCGGGTACGCAGTATTTT. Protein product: CASSPQLTAGTQYF.

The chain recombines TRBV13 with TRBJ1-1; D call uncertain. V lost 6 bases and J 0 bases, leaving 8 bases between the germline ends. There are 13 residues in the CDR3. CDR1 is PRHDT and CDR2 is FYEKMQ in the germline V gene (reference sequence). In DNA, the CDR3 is TGTGCCAGCAGAAGTTACATGAACACTGAAGCTTTCTTT. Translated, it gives CASRSYMNTEAFF.

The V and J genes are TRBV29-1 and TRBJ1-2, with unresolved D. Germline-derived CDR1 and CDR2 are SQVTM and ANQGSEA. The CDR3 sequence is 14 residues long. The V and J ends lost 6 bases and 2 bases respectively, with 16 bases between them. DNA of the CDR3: TGCAGCGTCCTCCTTTCCACGGGCAACTATGGCTACACCTTC. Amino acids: CSVLLSTGNYGYTF. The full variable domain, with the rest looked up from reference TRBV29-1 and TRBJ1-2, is SAVISQKPSRDICQRGTSLTIQCQVDSQVTMMFWYRQQPGQSLTLIATANQGSEATYESGFVIDKFPISRPNLTFSTLTVSNMSPEDSSIYLCSVLLSTGNYGYTFGSGTRLTVV.

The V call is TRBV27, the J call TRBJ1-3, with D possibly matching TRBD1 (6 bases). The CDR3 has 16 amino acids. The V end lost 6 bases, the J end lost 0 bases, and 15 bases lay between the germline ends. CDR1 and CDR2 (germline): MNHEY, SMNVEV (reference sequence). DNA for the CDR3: TGTGCCAGCAGCCCCCCCCCGGGACACTCTGGAAACACCATATATTTT. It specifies CASSPPPGHSGNTIYF.

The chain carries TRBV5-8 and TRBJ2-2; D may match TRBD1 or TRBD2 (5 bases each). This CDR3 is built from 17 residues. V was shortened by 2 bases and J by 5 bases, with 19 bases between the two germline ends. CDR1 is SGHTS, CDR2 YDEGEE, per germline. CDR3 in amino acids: CASSFNLGVGVTGELFF. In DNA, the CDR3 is TGTGCCAGCAGCTTTAACCTGGGGGTCGGGGTGACCGGGGAGCTGTTTTTT.

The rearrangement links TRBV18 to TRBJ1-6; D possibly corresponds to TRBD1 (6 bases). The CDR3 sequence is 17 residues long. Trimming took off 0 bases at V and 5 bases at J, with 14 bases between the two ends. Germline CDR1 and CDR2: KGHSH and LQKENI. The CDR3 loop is CASSPPRPYRDNSPLHF. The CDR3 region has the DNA TGTGCCAGCTCACCACCGCGACCGTACAGGGATAATTCACCCCTCCACTTT.

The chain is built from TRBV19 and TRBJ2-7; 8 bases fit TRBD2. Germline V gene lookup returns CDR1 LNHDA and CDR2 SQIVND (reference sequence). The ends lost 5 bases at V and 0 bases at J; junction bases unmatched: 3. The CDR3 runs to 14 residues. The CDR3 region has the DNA TGTGCCAGTAGTTCCGGGGGGGGCTCCTACGAGCAGTACTTC. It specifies CASSSGGGSYEQYF. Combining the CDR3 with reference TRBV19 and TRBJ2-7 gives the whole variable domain DGGITQSPKYLFRKEGQNVTLSCEQNLNHDAMYWYRQDPGQGLRLIYYSQIVNDFQKGDIAEGYSVSREKKESFPLTVTSAQKNPTAFYLCASSSGGGSYEQYFGPGTRLTVT.

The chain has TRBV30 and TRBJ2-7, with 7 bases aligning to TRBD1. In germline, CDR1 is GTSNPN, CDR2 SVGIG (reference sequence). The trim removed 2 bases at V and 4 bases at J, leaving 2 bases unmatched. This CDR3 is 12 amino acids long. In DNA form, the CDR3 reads TGTGCCTGGAGTCCGACAGGGTACGAGCAGTACTTC. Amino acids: CAWSPTGYEQYF. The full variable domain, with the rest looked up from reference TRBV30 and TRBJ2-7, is SQTIHQWPATLVQPVGSPLSLECTVEGTSNPNLYWYRQAAGRGLQLLFYSVGIGQISSEVPQNLSASRPQDRQFILSSKKLLLSDSGFYLCAWSPTGYEQYFGPGTRLTVT.

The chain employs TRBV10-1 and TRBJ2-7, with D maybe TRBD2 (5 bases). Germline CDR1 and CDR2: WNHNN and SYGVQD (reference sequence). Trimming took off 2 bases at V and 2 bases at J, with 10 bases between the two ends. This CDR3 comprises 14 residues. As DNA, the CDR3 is TGCGCCAGCAGTGAGCGGAGGAGCCCCTACGAGCAGTACTTC. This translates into CASSERRSPYEQYF.

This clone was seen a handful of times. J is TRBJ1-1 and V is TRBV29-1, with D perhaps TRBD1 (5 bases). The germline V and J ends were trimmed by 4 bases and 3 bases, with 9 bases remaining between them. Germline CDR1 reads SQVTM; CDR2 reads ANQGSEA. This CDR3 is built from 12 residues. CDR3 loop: CSVAIQDTEAFF. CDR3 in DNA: TGCAGCGTTGCGATACAGGACACTGAAGCTTTCTTT.

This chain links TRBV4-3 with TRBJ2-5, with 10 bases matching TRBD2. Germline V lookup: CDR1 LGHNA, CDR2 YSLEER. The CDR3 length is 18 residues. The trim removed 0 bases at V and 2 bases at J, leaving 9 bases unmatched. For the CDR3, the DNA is TGCGCCAGCAGCCAAGATCGGATCGGGACTAGCGTACAAGAGACCCAGTACTTC. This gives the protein CASSQDRIGTSVQETQYF.

In nucleotides, the CDR3 is TGTGCCTGGAGACCCAGGGGGGGGCCCGGGGGCAATCAGCCCCAGCATTTT. This gives the protein CAWRPRGGPGGNQPQHF. The chain has TRBV30 and TRBJ1-5; 7 bases map to TRBD1. The trim removed 3 bases at V and 2 bases at J, leaving 13 bases unmatched. Per germline, CDR1 GTSNPN and CDR2 SVGIG (reference sequence). The CDR3 is 17 amino acids.

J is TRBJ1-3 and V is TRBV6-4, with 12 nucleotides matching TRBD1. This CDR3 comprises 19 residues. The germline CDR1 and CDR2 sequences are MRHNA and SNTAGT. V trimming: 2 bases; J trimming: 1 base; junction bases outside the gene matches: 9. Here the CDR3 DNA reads TGTGCCAGCAGTGACCGGGACAGGGGGCCCCCGCGTTCTGGAAACACCATATATTTT. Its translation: CASSDRDRGPPRSGNTIYF.

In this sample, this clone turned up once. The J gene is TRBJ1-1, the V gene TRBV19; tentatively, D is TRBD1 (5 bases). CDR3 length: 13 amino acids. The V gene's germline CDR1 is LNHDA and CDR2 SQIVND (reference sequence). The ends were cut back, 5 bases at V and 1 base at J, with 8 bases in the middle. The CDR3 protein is CASSQRGNTEAFF. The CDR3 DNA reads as TGTGCCAGTAGTCAAAGGGGGAACACTGAAGCTTTCTTT.

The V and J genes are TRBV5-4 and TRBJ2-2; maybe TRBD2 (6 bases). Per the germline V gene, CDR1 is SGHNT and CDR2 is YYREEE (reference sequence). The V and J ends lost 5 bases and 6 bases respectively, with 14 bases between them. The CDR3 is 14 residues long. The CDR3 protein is CASRPGWGAGELFF. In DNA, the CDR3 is TGTGCCAGCAGGCCAGGGTGGGGGGCCGGGGAGCTGTTTTTT.

Here the CDR3 reads CASTSPQGTRGYGYTF. In DNA, the CDR3 is TGTGCCAGTACCTCACCCCAGGGTACCAGGGGCTATGGCTACACCTTC. The rearrangement links TRBV19 to TRBJ1-2; TRBD1 is a possible D gene (6 bases). The CDR3 spans 16 residues. Trimming took off 7 bases at V and 4 bases at J, with 22 bases between the two ends. Germline V gene sequence: CDR1 LNHDA, CDR2 SQIVND (reference sequence).

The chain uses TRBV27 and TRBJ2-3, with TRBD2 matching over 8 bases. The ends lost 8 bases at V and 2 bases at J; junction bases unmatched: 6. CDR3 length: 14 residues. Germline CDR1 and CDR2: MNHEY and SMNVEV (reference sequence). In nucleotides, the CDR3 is TGTGCCAGCGGGGGACTAGTTTCCACAGATACGCAGTATTTT. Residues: CASGGLVSTDTQYF.

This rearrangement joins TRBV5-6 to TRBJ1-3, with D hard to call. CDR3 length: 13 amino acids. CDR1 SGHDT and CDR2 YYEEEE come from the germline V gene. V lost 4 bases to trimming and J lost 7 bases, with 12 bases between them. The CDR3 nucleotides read TGTGCCAGCAGCCCCGGGTCACGGAACACCATATATTTT. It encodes CASSPGSRNTIYF. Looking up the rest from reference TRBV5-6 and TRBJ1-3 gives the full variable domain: DAGVTQSPTHLIKTRGQQVTLRCSPKSGHDTVSWYQQALGQGPQFIFQYYEEEERQRGNFPDRFSGHQFPNYSSELNVNALLLGDSALYLCASSPGSRNTIYFGEGSWLTVV.

The CDR3 loop reads CASSQGLAGGYSTDTQYF. The CDR3 DNA is TGTGCCAGCAGCCAGGGACTAGCGGGGGGCTATAGCACAGATACGCAGTATTTT. The rearrangement uses TRBV14 and TRBJ2-3; 15 nucleotides agree with TRBD2. J gave up 0 bases and V 3 bases, and 4 bases lay outside the gene matches. The CDR3 sequence is 18 residues long. CDR1 is SGHDN and CDR2 is FVKESK in the germline V gene.

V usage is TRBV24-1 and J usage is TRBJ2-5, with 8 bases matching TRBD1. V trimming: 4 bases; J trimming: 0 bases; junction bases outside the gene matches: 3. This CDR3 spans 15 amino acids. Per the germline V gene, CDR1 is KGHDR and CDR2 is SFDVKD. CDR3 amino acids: CATSETGGDQETQYF. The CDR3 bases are TGTGCCACCAGTGAAACAGGGGGAGACCAAGAGACCCAGTACTTC.

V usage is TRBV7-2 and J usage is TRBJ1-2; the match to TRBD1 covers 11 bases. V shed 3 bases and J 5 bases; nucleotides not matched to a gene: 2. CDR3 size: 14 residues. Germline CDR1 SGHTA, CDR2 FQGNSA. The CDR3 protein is CASSFGQGAYGYTF. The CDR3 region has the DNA TGTGCCAGCAGCTTCGGACAGGGGGCATATGGCTACACCTTC.

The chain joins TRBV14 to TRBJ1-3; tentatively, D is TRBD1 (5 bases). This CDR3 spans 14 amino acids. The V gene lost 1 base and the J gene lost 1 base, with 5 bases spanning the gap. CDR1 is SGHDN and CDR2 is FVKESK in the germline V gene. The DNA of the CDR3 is TGTGCCAGCAGCCAAGCAGGGTCTGGAAACACCATATATTTT. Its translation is CASSQAGSGNTIYF. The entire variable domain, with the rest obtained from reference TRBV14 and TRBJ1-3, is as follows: EAGVTQFPSHSVIEKGQTVTLRCDPISGHDNLYWYRRVMGKEIKFLLHFVKESKQDESGMPNNRFLAERTGGTYSTLKVQPAELEDSGVYFCASSQAGSGNTIYFGEGSWLTVV.

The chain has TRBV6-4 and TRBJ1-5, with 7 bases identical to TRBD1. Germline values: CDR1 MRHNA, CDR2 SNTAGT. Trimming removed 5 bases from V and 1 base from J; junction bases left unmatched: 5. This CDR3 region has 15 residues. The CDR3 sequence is CASSKTGDSNQPQHF. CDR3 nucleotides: TGTGCCAGCAGTAAAACAGGGGACAGCAATCAGCCCCAGCATTTT.